One and the same sample provided the 20 T cell receptor beta chains below, sequenced in a study of identical twins' blood T cells. TCRdb re-derived calls from the 5' RACE reads in MiXCR, one entry per CDR3 protein. The sample yields fewer than 450,000 distinct CDR3 sequences, 28% seen once. The sequencing input was PBMCs. These receptors came from a woman between 18 and 50 years old in good health.

DNA of the CDR3: TGCGCCAGCAGCCCCTACCGGGACCAAAAACTGTTTTTT. It translates to CASSPYRDQKLFF. The rearrangement links TRBV4-1 to TRBJ1-4; D perhaps matches TRBD1 (5 bases). The CDR3 is 13 amino acids. V lost 4 bases and J 9 bases, leaving 12 bases between the germline ends. CDR1 and CDR2 from the germline V gene are MGHRA and YSYEKL.

This clonotype was seen only a few times. This chain uses TRBV18 with TRBJ1-3; D unresolved. This CDR3 contains 17 residues. Germline-derived CDR1 and CDR2 are KGHSH and LQKENI. V was clipped by 3 bases and J by 0 bases, with 15 bases between them. Written as DNA, the CDR3 is TGTGCCAGCTCACCCCGGCTACCGCTGAGCTCTGGAAACACCATATATTTT. Translating gives CASSPRLPLSSGNTIYF.

V is TRBV6-2 or TRBV6-3 and J is TRBJ2-1, with TRBD1 matching over 8 bases. The CDR3 is 14 residues long. The V gene's germline CDR1 is MNHEY and CDR2 SVGEGT. V shed 7 bases, J shed 2 bases, and the junction held 4 bases outside the gene matches. This CDR3 is CASNQGATYNEQFF. The CDR3 DNA reads as TGTGCCAGCAATCAGGGGGCCACCTACAATGAGCAGTTCTTC.

J is TRBJ1-2 and V is TRBV7-9; 11 bases map to TRBD1. V shed 5 bases, J shed 8 bases, and the junction held 13 bases outside the gene matches. Germline lookup yields CDR1 SEHNR and CDR2 FQNEAQ (reference sequence). CDR3 length: 16 residues. The CDR3 spells CASSPTGTGGFGGYTF. Here the CDR3 DNA reads TGTGCCAGCAGCCCGACCGGGACAGGGGGATTTGGCGGCTACACCTTC.

The rearrangement uses TRBV15 and TRBJ2-5; no reliable D call. V shed 0 bases and J shed 4 bases, with 9 bases lying between them. The CDR3 sequence is 14 residues long. Germline CDR1 reads LNHNV; CDR2 reads YYDKDF (reference sequence). CDR3 nucleotides: TGTGCCACCAGCAGAGAGTTAGCTGTAGAGACCCAGTACTTC. This codes for CATSRELAVETQYF.

This clonotype was seen only a few times. The chain has TRBV5-1 and TRBJ1-5; D is undetermined. V lost 0 bases, J lost 0 bases, and 7 bases lay in between. This CDR3 is built from 15 residues. Per germline, CDR1 SGHRS and CDR2 YFSETQ. The CDR3 bases are TGCGCCAGCAGCTTGGGTGGGGATAGCAATCAGCCCCAGCATTTT. Translated, it gives CASSLGGDSNQPQHF.

This clonotype was found many times. The chain has TRBV3-1 and TRBJ1-1; D is ambiguous. The V end lost 6 bases, the J end lost 5 bases, and 16 bases lay between the germline ends. CDR1 and CDR2 from the germline V gene are LGHDT and YNNKEL (reference sequence). There are 14 residues in the CDR3. CDR3 DNA: TGTGCCAGCAGAGCCCGTCAGGCTAGGACTGAAGCTTTCTTT. It encodes CASRARQARTEAFF.

As to this clonotype: One base away lies a much larger clone, so this may be a sequencing read error. The CDR3 spells CASSPIWDLLGRAFF. The CDR3 DNA reads as TGTGCCAGCAGTCCCATCTGGGACCTCCTGGGGAGAGCTTTCTTT. The chain combines TRBV27 with TRBJ1-1, with D maybe TRBD1 (5 bases). The CDR3 is 15 residues long. Between the trimmed V and J ends, which lost 5 bases and 10 bases, there was a span of 23 bases. From germline, CDR1 is MNHEY and CDR2 SMNVEV (reference sequence).

In this sample, this clonotype turned up a few times. The chain couples TRBV12-5 to TRBJ2-3; no definite D call. CDR1 and CDR2 from the germline V gene are LGHNT and FRNRAP. V lost 1 base and J 5 bases, leaving 7 bases between the germline ends. This CDR3 comprises 13 residues. CDR3 DNA: TGTGCTAGTGGTTTGGGGGCTGGAGATACGCAGTATTTT. Translating it yields CASGLGAGDTQYF.

This clonotype was seen a few times. J is TRBJ2-1 and V is TRBV2; D is unclear. This CDR3 contains 13 residues. Per the germline V gene, CDR1 is SNHLY and CDR2 is FYNNEI. Trimming took off 1 base at V and 10 bases at J, with 11 bases between the two ends. The DNA for the CDR3 is TGTGCCAGCAGTGAAGGGCTAACCCGGGAGCAGTTCTTC. Translation: CASSEGLTREQFF. The full variable domain, in which reference TRBV2 and TRBJ2-1 provide the parts outside the CDR3, is EPEVTQTPSHQVTQMGQEVILRCVPISNHLYFYWYRQILGQKVEFLVSFYNNEISEKSEIFDDQFSVERPDGSNFTLKIRSTKLEDSAMYFCASSEGLTREQFFGPGTRLTVL.

The chain carries TRBV20-1 and TRBJ1-5, with no clear D. Trimming took 2 bases from V and 3 from J, leaving 8 bases between them. Germline V gives CDR1 DFQATT, CDR2 SNEGSKA (reference sequence). The CDR3 loop spans 13 amino acids. This CDR3 reads CSARSEVNQPQHF. The CDR3 nucleotides read TGCAGTGCTAGAAGTGAGGTCAATCAGCCCCAGCATTTT.

This clonotype was counted at least ten times. The CDR3 DNA reads as TGCACGGAGGGGGCGAACACCGGGGAGCTGTTTTTT. The encoded protein is CTEGANTGELFF. The chain uses TRBV29-1 and TRBJ2-2; D could derive from TRBD1 or TRBD2 (6 bases each). This CDR3 region has 12 residues. Germline V CDR1 and CDR2: SQVTM, ANQGSEA.

This chain connects TRBV11-2 to TRBJ2-1; 7 nucleotides agree with TRBD2. The V gene end was trimmed by 4 bases and the J gene end by 2 bases; junction bases not matched to a gene: 5. Germline V lookup: CDR1 SGHAT, CDR2 FQNNGV. The CDR3 runs to 15 residues. CDR3 bases: TGTGCCAGCAGCTACCCCGGGACTACCTACAATGAGCAGTTCTTC. Translating gives CASSYPGTTYNEQFF.

V gene TRBV7-9 combines with J gene TRBJ1-4; D is unclear. The CDR3 is 12 amino acids. Per germline, CDR1 SEHNR and CDR2 FQNEAQ (reference sequence). The V end lost 1 base, the J end lost 7 bases, and 4 bases lay between the germline ends. CDR3 in amino acids: CASSLGREKLFF. The DNA for the CDR3 is TGTGCCAGCAGCTTAGGGCGTGAAAAACTGTTTTTT. The full variable domain, with the rest looked up from reference TRBV7-9 and TRBJ1-4, is DTGVSQNPRHKITKRGQNVTFRCDPISEHNRLYWYRQTLGQGPEFLTYFQNEAQLEKSRLLSDRFSAERPKGSFSTLEIQRTEQGDSAMYLCASSLGREKLFFGSGTQLSVL.

This clonotype has ten or more counts. The chain has TRBV11-1 and TRBJ2-2; 7 bases line up with TRBD1. Trimming took 2 bases from V and 4 from J; bases not matched to a gene: 7. There are 16 residues in the CDR3. Germline V CDR1 and CDR2: SGHAT, FQDESV (reference sequence). The CDR3 nucleotides are TGTGCCAGCAGCTTAATAGGGGGCTATGGCACCGGGGAGCTGTTTTTT. Its protein is CASSLIGGYGTGELFF.

This clonotype was found once. V is TRBV5-1 and J is TRBJ2-7; TRBD1 or TRBD2 may be the D gene (6 bases each). Germline V gene sequence: CDR1 SGHRS, CDR2 YFSETQ. V lost 6 bases, J lost 0 bases, and 13 bases lay in between. This CDR3 is 14 amino acids long. Here the CDR3 reads CASITGASSYEQYF. CDR3 bases: TGCGCCAGCATCACGGGGGCGTCCTCCTACGAGCAGTACTTC.

This rearrangement joins TRBV5-1 to TRBJ1-2; D uncertain. The CDR3 covers 14 residues. Trimming shortened V by 0 bases and J by 8 bases, and 14 bases separated the two germline ends. Germline values: CDR1 SGHRS, CDR2 YFSETQ. This chain's CDR3 is CASSLDRSFMGYTF. The CDR3 bases are TGCGCCAGCAGCTTGGACAGATCGTTCATGGGCTACACCTTC. Together with reference TRBV5-1 and TRBJ1-2, the CDR3 gives the full variable domain: KAGVTQTPRYLIKTRGQQVTLSCSPISGHRSVSWYQQTPGQGLQFLFEYFSETQRNKGNFPGRFSGRQFSNSRSEMNVSTLELGDSALYLCASSLDRSFMGYTFGSGTRLTVV.

The chain uses TRBV10-3 and TRBJ1-1; D gene unclear. The CDR3 loop spans 13 amino acids. The germline gives CDR1 ENHRY, CDR2 SYGVKD. Trimming removed 2 bases from V and 5 bases from J, with 9 bases in between. CDR3 nucleotides: TGTGCCATCAGTGAGCGTGGGTCGACTGAAGCTTTCTTT. Protein sequence: CAISERGSTEAFF.

Concerning this clonotype itself: Compared with germline, one end of the junction differs, possibly owing to a read error. V and J are TRBV5-8 and TRBJ1-5; 7 bases match TRBD1. Germline CDR1 SGHTS, CDR2 YDEGEE. The CDR3 runs to 15 residues. The CDR3 spells CASSWGQNSNQLQHF. The DNA of the CDR3 is TGTGCCAGCAGCTGGGGACAGAATAGCAATCAGCTCCAGCATTTT.

The chain is built from TRBV29-1 and TRBJ1-2; a possible D gene is TRBD1 (6 bases). The CDR3 sequence is 15 residues long. Trimming pared 2 bases from V and 1 base from J, leaving 14 bases between. Germline values: CDR1 SQVTM, CDR2 ANQGSEA. CDR3 in amino acids: CSVEPRQGNNYGYTF. The CDR3 DNA reads TGCAGCGTTGAACCTCGGCAGGGGAATAACTATGGCTACACCTTC.